Below are 28 T cell receptor beta chains sequenced from a single sample in a study of T cells after yellow fever vaccination. TCRdb re-derived calls from the 5' RACE reads in MiXCR, one entry per CDR3 protein. The table records under 550,000 distinct CDR3 sequences, about a fifth of them present only once. The sequencing here drew on PBMCs, taken roughly 20 days after the first yellow fever vaccination. These receptors were obtained from a man aged 18 to 30 who received the YFV17D yellow fever vaccine.

The CDR3 protein is CSVALKGPGTQYF. In DNA form, the CDR3 reads TGCAGCGTCGCCCTAAAGGGGCCCGGGACCCAGTACTTC. V is TRBV29-1 and J is TRBJ2-5; possible D gene TRBD1, 5 bases. Germline V gene lookup returns CDR1 SQVTM and CDR2 ANQGSEA. V was shortened by 6 bases and J by 7 bases, with 18 bases between the two germline ends. The CDR3 loop spans 13 amino acids.

The rearrangement uses TRBV10-3 and TRBJ1-4; TRBD1 matches 7 bases. Germline trimming cut 6 bases from V and 5 bases from J; bases unmatched to any gene: 3. The CDR3 consists of 13 residues. Germline CDR1 reads ENHRY; CDR2 reads SYGVKD. The CDR3 region is CAIRGDSNEKLFF. The CDR3 nucleotides are TGTGCCATCAGGGGGGACAGCAATGAAAAACTGTTTTTT.

The chain links TRBV24-1 to TRBJ2-2, with 9 bases matching TRBD1. This CDR3 contains 18 residues. Germline-derived CDR1 and CDR2 are KGHDR and SFDVKD. V gave up 3 bases and J gave up 5 bases; unmatched junction bases: 12. CDR3 region: CATSDAKQGARRTGELFF. CDR3 coding DNA: TGTGCCACCAGTGATGCGAAACAGGGGGCTCGAAGAACCGGGGAGCTGTTTTTT.

This chain connects TRBV28 to TRBJ1-1; D is uncertain. The germline V gene encodes CDR1 MDHEN and CDR2 SYDVKM. The CDR3 totals 12 residues. V was pared by 5 bases and J by 6 bases, with 10 bases between. CDR3 loop: CASSPILSEAFF. The CDR3 nucleotides read TGTGCCAGCAGTCCCATTTTGTCTGAAGCTTTCTTT.

This clonotype was seen only a few times. The chain couples TRBV6-1 to TRBJ1-6; 8 nucleotides line up with TRBD1. Germline CDR1 MNHNS, CDR2 SASEGT. With V trimmed by 6 bases and J by 13 bases, 11 bases remained unmatched. CDR3 length: 14 amino acids. CDR3 in amino acids: CASRWTGRFVPLHF. As DNA, the CDR3 is TGTGCCAGCAGATGGACAGGGAGATTCGTCCCCCTCCACTTT.

This sequence joins TRBV5-6 and TRBJ2-5, with D uncertain. Between the trimmed V and J ends, which lost 4 bases and 3 bases, there was a span of 10 bases. CDR1 is SGHDT, CDR2 YYEEEE, per germline. The CDR3 is made up of 13 amino acids. The CDR3 DNA sequence: TGTGCCAGCAGCGCCTGGTTCGAAGAGACCCAGTACTTC. Its protein is CASSAWFEETQYF. Drawing the rest from reference TRBV5-6 and TRBJ2-5, the complete variable domain is DAGVTQSPTHLIKTRGQQVTLRCSPKSGHDTVSWYQQALGQGPQFIFQYYEEEERQRGNFPDRFSGHQFPNYSSELNVNALLLGDSALYLCASSAWFEETQYFGPGTRLLVL.

This clonotype was seen a handful of times. The chain is built from TRBV20-1 and TRBJ2-2, with D uncertain. The CDR3 totals 13 residues. Germline assignment: CDR1 DFQATT and CDR2 SNEGSKA (reference sequence). V shed 3 bases and J shed 4 bases, with 9 bases lying between them. The DNA of the CDR3 is TGCAGTGCTAGTGCACATTTCACCGGGGAGCTGTTTTTT. Translated, it gives CSASAHFTGELFF.

The gene calls are TRBV6-6 and TRBJ1-6; TRBD1 matches at 7 bases. J lost 8 bases, V lost 8 bases, and 6 bases had no gene match. The CDR3 sequence is 13 residues long. From germline, CDR1 is MNHNY and CDR2 SVGAGI (reference sequence). The CDR3 sequence: CASERQGDSPLHF. The CDR3 DNA reads TGTGCCAGCGAGAGACAGGGTGATTCACCCCTCCACTTT.

The chain combines TRBV3-1 with TRBJ1-1; D perhaps matches TRBD1 (6 bases). CDR1 and CDR2 from the germline V gene are LGHDT and YNNKEL (reference sequence). This CDR3 comprises 13 residues. Trimming removed 3 bases from V and 7 bases from J, with 12 bases in between. CDR3 loop: CASSQLQGSEAFF. The CDR3 region has the DNA TGTGCCAGCAGCCAGTTACAGGGAAGTGAAGCTTTCTTT.

There are a few counts of this clonotype. The chain recombines TRBV4-3 with TRBJ2-5; TRBD2 might be the D (6 bases). The CDR3 has 14 residues. CDR1 LGHNA and CDR2 YSLEER come from the germline V gene. V gave up 0 bases and J gave up 5 bases, with 10 bases separating them. CDR3 region: CASSQDVGGETQYF. Here the CDR3 DNA reads TGCGCCAGCAGCCAAGATGTGGGGGGTGAGACCCAGTACTTC.

This clonotype is a singleton in its sample. This chain uses TRBV20-1 with TRBJ2-2, with D possibly TRBD1 on 5 matching bases. Germline CDR1 reads DFQATT; CDR2 reads SNEGSKA (reference sequence). CDR3 length: 14 amino acids. The V and J ends lost 3 bases and 4 bases respectively, with 12 bases between them. The CDR3 reads CSASSGSVTGELFF. In nucleotides, the CDR3 is TGCAGTGCTAGTTCAGGGTCGGTCACCGGGGAGCTGTTTTTT.

This clonotype came up a few times. The J gene is TRBJ2-7, the V gene TRBV10-2; TRBD2 matches at 7 bases. Trimming cost V 6 bases and J 4 bases; bases outside gene matches: 9. The CDR3 loop spans 14 amino acids. The germline gives CDR1 WSHSY, CDR2 SAAADI. The CDR3 sequence: CASRARGEKYEQYF. The DNA for the CDR3 is TGCGCCAGCAGAGCCCGGGGGGAGAAGTACGAGCAGTACTTC.

CDR3 residues: CASPPSFSGGTPTDTQYF. The CDR3 nucleotides read TGTGCCAGCCCCCCGTCATTCAGCGGGGGGACCCCCACAGATACGCAGTATTTT. The rearrangement joins TRBV6-1 to TRBJ2-3, with 9 bases that match TRBD2. The germline CDR1 and CDR2 sequences are MNHNS and SASEGT. This CDR3 is 18 amino acids long. Unmatched junction bases numbered 17, after V lost 8 bases and J lost 2 bases.

This chain uses TRBV5-4 with TRBJ1-1; TRBD1 agrees at 7 bases. Unmatched junction bases numbered 18, after V lost 4 bases and J lost 6 bases. Per the germline V gene, CDR1 is SGHNT and CDR2 is YYREEE (reference sequence). This CDR3 comprises 17 residues. In DNA, the CDR3 is TGTGCCAGCAGCCCGGGACAGCGGACTAGTAAGGCCGCTGAAGCTTTCTTT. This encodes CASSPGQRTSKAAEAFF.

The genes are TRBV20-1 and TRBJ1-1, with 9 bases matching TRBD1. The junction had 13 bases not matched to a gene; V was cut back by 5 bases and J by 0 bases. The CDR3 sequence is 17 residues long. Germline loops: CDR1 DFQATT, CDR2 SNEGSKA (reference sequence). This chain's CDR3 is CSAAPRDRVFMNTEAFF. The CDR3 DNA follows: TGCAGTGCTGCCCCCCGGGACAGGGTTTTCATGAACACTGAAGCTTTCTTT.

V is TRBV5-1 and J is TRBJ2-1; D unclear. This CDR3 has 12 amino acids. Germline V gene lookup returns CDR1 SGHRS and CDR2 YFSETQ. V lost 5 bases, J lost 10 bases, and 13 bases lay in between. CDR3 sequence: CASSFNSREQFF. CDR3 bases: TGCGCCAGCAGTTTCAATTCTCGAGAGCAGTTCTTC.

The chain recombines TRBV20-1 with TRBJ1-6; 9 bases agree with TRBD1. The junction had 20 bases not matched to a gene; V was cut back by 5 bases and J by 0 bases. CDR3 length: 21 residues. CDR1 and CDR2 (germline): DFQATT, SNEGSKA (reference sequence). The CDR3 sequence is CSAAPPLGTGPYSSYNSPLHF. The DNA for the CDR3 is TGCAGTGCTGCCCCTCCCCTCGGGACAGGGCCATATAGCTCCTATAATTCACCCCTCCACTTT.

The V and J genes are TRBV7-2 and TRBJ1-5; D not certain. Germline V gene data show CDR1 as SGHTA and CDR2 as FQGNSA. The CDR3 loop spans 15 amino acids. V was clipped by 5 bases and J by 0 bases, with 11 bases between them. The CDR3 DNA follows: TGTGCCAGCAGCCCAAAAGGTTTTAGCAATCAGCCCCAGCATTTT. The encoded protein is CASSPKGFSNQPQHF.

About this clonotype itself: A junction boundary mismatches the germline segment, possibly from a read error. The J gene is TRBJ1-2, the V gene TRBV4-1, with no clear D. The CDR3 runs to 13 residues. CDR1 and CDR2 from the germline V gene are MGHRA and YSYEKL. The CDR3 here is CASSQAPSSDFAF. CDR3 DNA sequence: TGCGCCAGCAGCCAAGCCCCCTCTTCGGATTTTGCCTTC.

The sample holds a few counts of this clonotype. The J gene is TRBJ2-5, the V gene TRBV6-5, with D possibly TRBD1 on 6 matching bases. The CDR3 length is 12 residues. Deletions cut 8 bases from V and 2 bases from J, with 9 bases between. The germline V gene encodes CDR1 MNHEY and CDR2 SVGAGI. CDR3 nucleotides: TGTGCCAGCGGGGACAATCAAGAGACCCAGTACTTC. Translation gives CASGDNQETQYF.

The rearrangement links TRBV3-1 to TRBJ2-1, with 9 bases fitting TRBD2. The germline V gene has CDR1 LGHDT and CDR2 YNNKEL (reference sequence). J lost 3 bases, V lost 1 base, and 7 bases had no gene match. The CDR3 extends over 17 amino acids. CDR3: CASSQVRAGGLYNEQFF. CDR3 nucleotides: TGTGCCAGCAGCCAAGTCAGAGCGGGGGGACTCTACAATGAGCAGTTCTTC.

The rearrangement links TRBV6-1 to TRBJ2-5; D remains unclear. The CDR3 covers 14 residues. Germline CDR1 and CDR2: MNHNS and SASEGT. Between the trimmed V and J ends, which lost 4 bases and 5 bases, there was a span of 14 bases. Here the CDR3 reads CASSGAPLQETQYF. Written as DNA, the CDR3 is TGTGCCAGCAGTGGCGCCCCTCTCCAGGAGACCCAGTACTTC.

The chain combines TRBV4-2 with TRBJ1-1, with D unclear. V lost 2 bases to trimming and J lost 6 bases, with 13 bases between them. The V gene's germline CDR1 is LGHNA and CDR2 YNFKEQ. The CDR3 has 14 amino acids. The CDR3, as DNA: TGTGCCAGCAGCCAAATGGGTAAGGGCTCTGAAGCTTTCTTT. Translating gives CASSQMGKGSEAFF.

The chain recombines TRBV4-3 with TRBJ2-2, with 11 bases matching TRBD2. V lost 1 base and J lost 3; bases outside the gene matches: 4. CDR1 is LGHNA, CDR2 YSLEER, per germline. The length of the CDR3 is 17 residues. The CDR3 loop is CASSQVGLADHTGELFF. The CDR3 bases are TGCGCCAGCAGCCAAGTGGGACTAGCGGACCACACCGGGGAGCTGTTTTTT.

This clonotype was seen more than once but under ten times. The chain has TRBV20-1 and TRBJ2-4, with TRBD2 matching over 9 bases. The CDR3 is made up of 18 amino acids. The junction had 10 bases not matched to a gene; V was cut back by 1 base and J by 0 bases. Per germline, CDR1 DFQATT and CDR2 SNEGSKA (reference sequence). The CDR3 loop is CSARVLAGGLIAKNIQYF. The CDR3 DNA reads TGCAGTGCTAGAGTTCTTGCGGGGGGGCTGATAGCCAAAAACATTCAGTACTTC.

In this sample, this clonotype turned up a few times. The J gene is TRBJ1-3, the V gene TRBV27, with TRBD1 matching over 7 bases. From germline, CDR1 is MNHEY and CDR2 SMNVEV (reference sequence). Trimming took 5 bases from V and 2 from J; bases not matched to a gene: 6. The CDR3 consists of 15 residues. For the CDR3, the DNA is TGTGCCAGCAGTCACAGGGGCCATCCTGGAAACACCATATATTTT. As protein: CASSHRGHPGNTIYF.

The chain joins TRBV5-1 to TRBJ1-2; no clear D. CDR1 is SGHRS, CDR2 YFSETQ, per germline. The CDR3 is 14 residues long. V was cut by 4 bases and J by 2 bases, with 12 bases left in between. Here the CDR3 reads CASSPEVVNYGYTF. For the CDR3, the DNA is TGCGCCAGCAGCCCCGAGGTGGTCAACTATGGCTACACCTTC.

The chain has TRBV10-3 and TRBJ1-2; no clear D gene. The V end was cut by 11 bases, the J end by 4 bases, with 14 bases between. CDR3 length: 12 residues. Germline-derived CDR1 and CDR2 are ENHRY and SYGVKD. This CDR3 is CAAAETGYGYTF. In DNA, the CDR3 is TGTGCCGCCGCGGAGACTGGCTATGGCTACACCTTC.